This TCR beta chain was recovered during a study of cytomegalovirus exposure and HLA in healthy donors. The germline V gene has CDR1 LNHDA and CDR2 SQIVND (reference sequence). Trimming removed 10 bases at V and 2 bases at J, with 14 bases between. CDR3 length equals 13 residues. Study-wide results and limits: DRB1 had the most TCR associations and HLA-C the fewest, a later analysis found, with rates varying by HLA locus.

PCR primers comprised 60 Vbeta and 13 Jbeta primers. The protocol was immunoSEQ multiplex PCR, while the TCRdb copy is restricted to in-frame clones and leaves out a portion. The table shows under 200,000 clones, with 75% to 90% occurring only once. On this clone itself: The antigen is not known.

Sequenced input: PBMCs. The clonotype comes from a woman aged 30 to 39 in good health and CMV-seronegative. J is TRBJ1-1 and V is TRBV19; D unclear. CDR3: CATRLSRNTEAFF. For the CDR3, the DNA is TGTGCCACTCGACTCTCGAGAAACACTGAAGCTTTCTTT.